The entry below gives a single TCR beta chain sequence along with its context. Its target is unknown. This entry is derived from a study of T cell responses to AZD1222 COVID-19 vaccine. Study results and limitations: Baseline seropositivity occurred in only a handful of AZD1222 recipients. Possibly, clonal diversity was underestimated; donors were largely white British and included more females.

TCRdb keeps only in-frame clones here, not all; method: immunoSEQ multiplex PCR. There are about 120,000 clones in the sample; about 90% occur only once, and over 12% lies in the top ten. Pooling was applied to second doses at about 4 or about 12 weeks. The TCR originated in an adult who received the AZD1222 COVID-19 vaccine. Sequencing used peripheral blood, obtained 28 days after the second AZD1222 dose.

This CDR3 is CASSKNPGQGTETQYF. DNA of the CDR3: TGTGCCAGCAGCAAAAACCCGGGACAGGGTACTGAGACCCAGTACTTC. The chain recombines TRBV21-1 with TRBJ2-5; the D segment call TRBD1 is taken from the table without a DNA check. TRBV21-1 is recorded as a pseudogene. CDR3 length: 16 residues.